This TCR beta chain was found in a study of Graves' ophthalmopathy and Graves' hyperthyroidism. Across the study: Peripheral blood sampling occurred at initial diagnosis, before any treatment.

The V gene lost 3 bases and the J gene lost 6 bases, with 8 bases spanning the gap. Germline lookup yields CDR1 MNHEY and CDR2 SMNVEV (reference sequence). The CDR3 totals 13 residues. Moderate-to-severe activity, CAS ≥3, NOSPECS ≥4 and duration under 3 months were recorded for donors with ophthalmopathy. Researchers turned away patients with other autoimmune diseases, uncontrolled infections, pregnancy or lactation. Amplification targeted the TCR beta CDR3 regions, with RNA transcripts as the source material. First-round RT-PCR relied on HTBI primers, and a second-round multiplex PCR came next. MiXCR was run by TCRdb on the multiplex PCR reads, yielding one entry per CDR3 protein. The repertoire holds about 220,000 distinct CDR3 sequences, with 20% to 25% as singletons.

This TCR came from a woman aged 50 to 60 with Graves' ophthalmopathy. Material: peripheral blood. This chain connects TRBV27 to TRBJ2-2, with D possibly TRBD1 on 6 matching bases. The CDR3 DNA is TGTGCCAGCAGTTTGAACAGGGCCGGGGAGCTGTTTTTT. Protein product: CASSLNRAGELFF.